This is a list of T cell receptor beta chains from one sample in a study of T cell responses to AZD1222 COVID-19 vaccine. Produced via immunoSEQ multiplex PCR; TCRdb's table is partial and in-frame only. The table shows 120,000 to 150,000 clones, with about nine tenths occurring only once. Specimen: peripheral blood, collected on day 0 of AZD1222 vaccination. The source of these receptors is an adult in good health. Each CDR3 is given with its conserved first and last residue. A D gene is named only where the DNA matches it firmly. Only some rows state a clone size, as once, few, many or a class for expanded clones.

clone size,CDR3 length,V gene,D gene,J gene,CDR3 protein,CDR3 DNA
.,15,TRBV25-1,TRBD2,TRBJ2-3,CASSEGRTSADTQYF,TGTGCCAGCAGTGAGGGGAGGACTAGCGCAGATACGCAGTATTTT
.,17,TRBV7-9,.,TRBJ2-1,CASSPIIGASSYNEQFF,TGTGCCAGCAGCCCGATCATCGGGGCGAGCTCCTACAATGAGCAGTTCTTC
.,14,TRBV6-1,.,TRBJ2-1,CASSEAFKISEQFF,TGTGCCAGCAGTGAAGCGTTCAAGATAAGTGAGCAGTTCTTC
.,15,TRBV5-1,TRBD1,TRBJ1-1,CASSLGTGVATEAFF,TGCGCCAGCAGCTTGGGAACAGGGGTGGCCACTGAAGCTTTCTTT
.,14,TRBV15,.,TRBJ1-4,CATSTRTTNEKLFF,TGTGCCACCAGCACCCGAACAACTAATGAAAAACTGTTTTTT
once,11,TRBV10-1,.,TRBJ2-7,CASSAGDEQYF,TGCGCCAGCAGCGCAGGGGACGAGCAGTACTTC
.,15,TRBV7-9,TRBD1,TRBJ1-2,CASSYRDRGGDGYTF,TGTGCCAGCAGCTACCGGGACAGGGGTGGCGACGGCTACACCTTC
.,14,TRBV6-5,.,TRBJ1-6,CASSYRGRDSPLHF,TGTGCCAGCAGTTACCGGGGGAGAGATTCACCCCTCCACTTT
.,15,TRBV18,.,TRBJ2-7,CASSPAGEGSYEQYF,TGTGCCAGCTCCCCCGCCGGTGAGGGGAGCTACGAGCAGTACTTC
.,15,TRBV5-5,TRBD1,TRBJ1-3,CASSRPGGSGNTIYF,TGTGCCAGTTCCCGACCAGGGGGCTCTGGAAACACCATATATTTT
.,16,TRBV5-4,.,TRBJ1-4,CASSLWAPTTNEKLFF,TGTGCCAGCAGCTTGTGGGCGCCGACAACTAATGAAAAACTGTTTTTT
.,16,TRBV6-6,TRBD1,TRBJ1-6,CASFGQGAFYNSPLHF,TGTGCCAGCTTCGGCCAGGGGGCCTTTTATAATTCACCCCTCCACTTT
.,12,TRBV29-1,TRBD1,TRBJ1-1,CSVPGGGTEAFF,TGCAGCGTTCCAGGGGGGGGCACTGAAGCTTTCTTT
.,13,TRBV10-1,.,TRBJ1-5,CASSPDSNQPQHF,TGCGCCAGCAGCCCAGATAGCAATCAGCCCCAGCATTTT
.,14,TRBV5-4,.,TRBJ2-7,CASSGRGPSYEQYF,TGTGCCAGCAGCGGGCGGGGGCCCTCCTACGAGCAGTACTTC
.,12,TRBV10-3,.,TRBJ2-3,CAISEMADTQYF,TGTGCCATCAGTGAGATGGCAGATACGCAGTATTTT
few,13,TRBV6-4,.,TRBJ2-2,CASSDTDTGELFF,TGTGCCAGCAGTGACACTGACACCGGGGAGCTGTTTTTT
.,14,TRBV2,.,TRBJ1-5,CASSEETGNQPQHF,TGTGCCAGCAGTGAAGAGACAGGCAATCAGCCCCAGCATTTT
.,15,TRBV6-1,TRBD1,TRBJ1-5,CASSERAGGNQPQHF,TGTGCCAGCAGTGAGAGGGCAGGGGGAAATCAGCCCCAGCATTTT
.,15,TRBV5-4,.,TRBJ1-1,CASSLVREMNTEAFF,TGTGCCAGCAGCTTGGTCAGGGAGATGAACACTGAAGCTTTCTTT
.,15,TRBV9,TRBD1,TRBJ1-1,CASSPRDRGWSEAFF,TGTGCCAGCAGCCCCCGGGACAGGGGATGGTCTGAAGCTTTCTTT
.,15,TRBV5-6,.,TRBJ1-5,CASSFTPGSNQPQHF,TGTGCCAGCAGCTTTACCCCCGGCAGCAATCAGCCCCAGCATTTT
once,15,TRBV18,.,TRBJ1-5,CASSPVRYSNQPQHF,TGTGCCAGCTCACCGGTCAGGTATAGCAATCAGCCCCAGCATTTT
.,12,TRBV2,TRBD1,TRBJ2-7,CASAHRGYEQYF,TGTGCCAGCGCCCACAGGGGTTACGAGCAGTACTTC
.,14,TRBV3-1/TRBV3-2,.,TRBJ2-5,CASSQGTVKETQYF,TGTGCCAGCAGCCAAGGGACAGTGAAGGAGACCCAGTACTTC
once,16,TRBV6-6,TRBD2,TRBJ2-5,CASSSGTSGRGETQYF,TGTGCCAGCAGTTCCGGGACTAGCGGTCGAGGGGAGACCCAGTACTTC
once,16,TRBV3-1/TRBV3-2,TRBD1,TRBJ1-2,CASSQGQAQGDYGYTF,TGTGCCAGCAGCCAGGGACAGGCCCAAGGAGACTATGGCTACACCTTC
.,17,TRBV15,TRBD1,TRBJ2-2,CATSRDPGTGGSGELFF,TGTGCCACCAGCAGAGATCCCGGGACAGGGGGCTCCGGGGAGCTGTTTTTT
.,13,TRBV14,.,TRBJ1-1,CASSQGPVTEAFF,TGTGCCAGCAGCCAAGGTCCAGTAACTGAAGCTTTCTTT
.,15,TRBV7-3,.,TRBJ2-4,CASSLGGGDKNIQYF,TGTGCATCTTCATTAGGTGGGGGAGACAAAAACATTCAGTACTTC
.,13,TRBV27,TRBD1,TRBJ1-2,CASRLGTGDGYTF,TGTGCCAGCAGACTAGGGACAGGGGATGGCTACACCTTC
.,14,TRBV19,.,TRBJ2-4,CATRGEGTLMRQYF,TGTGCCACCAGGGGGGAGGGTACCCTTATGAGACAGTACTTC
.,15,TRBV5-4,.,TRBJ2-2,CASSTRQERTGELFF,TGTGCCAGCAGCACCCGACAGGAACGGACCGGGGAGCTGTTTTTT
.,14,TRBV7-9,TRBD1,TRBJ1-5,CASNRDREGQPQHF,TGTGCCAGCAACAGGGACAGGGAAGGGCAGCCCCAGCATTTT
.,15,TRBV5-1,.,TRBJ2-5,CASSPGLEGGETQYF,TGCGCCAGCAGCCCGGGGCTGGAGGGAGGAGAGACCCAGTACTTC
.,14,TRBV6-6,.,TRBJ1-2,CASTPRETNYGYTF,TGTGCCAGCACTCCCCGAGAGACTAACTATGGCTACACCTTC
.,11,TRBV7-9,.,TRBJ1-1,CASSLNTEAFF,TGTGCCAGCAGCTTGAACACTGAAGCTTTCTTT
once,16,TRBV18,TRBD2,TRBJ2-2,CASSPLAGTNTGELFF,TGTGCCAGCTCACCATTAGCGGGGACCAACACCGGGGAGCTGTTTTTT
.,15,TRBV2,TRBD1,TRBJ2-3,CASSAGGTNTDTQYF,TGTGCCAGCAGTGCAGGGGGCACGAACACAGATACGCAGTATTTT
.,15,TRBV19,.,TRBJ1-2,CASSGPGTFTLPVLF,TGTGCCAGTAGTGGACCCGGGACTTTTACGCTCCCGGTCCTCTTC
.,15,TRBV3-1/TRBV3-2,.,TRBJ1-5,CASSQGQDSNQPQHF,TGTGCCAGCAGCCAAGGACAGGATAGCAATCAGCCCCAGCATTTT
.,14,TRBV6-2/TRBV6-3,.,TRBJ2-7,CASSYSRISYEQYF,TGTGCCAGCAGTTACTCGAGGATTTCCTACGAGCAGTACTTC